The 27 T cell receptor beta chains presented below share a single source sample, sequenced in a study of beta chain features in type 1 diabetes. These TCRs are of unknown antigen specificity. Of the isolated RNA, all was reverse transcribed, and so the sequenced material was expressed TCRB transcripts. The assay was immunoSEQ multiplex PCR, and TCRdb's table has in-frame clones only and misses some. The sample contains more than 550,000 clones, around 15% of which appear only once. Study-level results: For Type 1 diabetes patients, all four CD4+ subsets carried TCRB CDR3s that were moderately but significantly shorter.

Input material: naive CD4+ T cells from blood. These receptors originate from a man younger than 35 with type 1 diabetes.

This clone was picked up one time. The J gene is TRBJ1-5, the V gene TRBV2; D is unclear. Trimming left V 3 bases short and J 0 bases short, with 3 bases between. Germline CDR1 SNHLY, CDR2 FYNNEI. The CDR3 has 13 amino acids. CDR3 sequence: CASSDGSNQPQHF. The CDR3 nucleotides read TGTGCCAGCAGTGATGGTAGCAATCAGCCCCAGCATTTT.

This chain links TRBV7-9 with TRBJ1-1; D unclear. V was cut by 2 bases and J by 4 bases, with 5 bases left in between. The CDR3 loop spans 12 amino acids. The germline V gene has CDR1 SEHNR and CDR2 FQNEAQ (reference sequence). The CDR3 DNA reads as TGTGCCAGCAGCTTATGGGGCACTGAAGCTTTCTTT. Translation: CASSLWGTEAFF. The whole variable domain, filled in from reference TRBV7-9 and TRBJ1-1, reads DTGVSQNPRHKITKRGQNVTFRCDPISEHNRLYWYRQTLGQGPEFLTYFQNEAQLEKSRLLSDRFSAERPKGSFSTLEIQRTEQGDSAMYLCASSLWGTEAFFGQGTRLTVV.

The CDR3 DNA follows: TGTGCCAGCAGCCCGCGCTGGGGGCAAGAGACCCAGTACTTC. It yields the protein CASSPRWGQETQYF. The chain recombines TRBV13 with TRBJ2-5; D may be TRBD1 or TRBD2 (5 bases each). CDR3 length: 14 residues. CDR1 is PRHDT and CDR2 is FYEKMQ in the germline V gene (reference sequence). V shed 5 bases and J shed 2 bases, with 12 bases lying between them.

The CDR3 sequence: CASSEAALRSTDTQYF. Here the CDR3 DNA reads TGTGCCAGCAGCGAGGCGGCACTGAGGAGCACAGATACGCAGTATTTT. The chain links TRBV9 to TRBJ2-3; D remains ambiguous. Trimming took off 3 bases at V and 0 bases at J, with 14 bases between the two ends. CDR1 and CDR2 (germline): SGDLS, YYNGEE. The CDR3 sequence is 16 residues long.

The chain links TRBV27 to TRBJ1-1, with D maybe TRBD1 (6 bases). The CDR3 sequence is 13 residues long. V gave up 4 bases and J gave up 6 bases, with 12 bases separating them. Germline V CDR1 and CDR2: MNHEY, SMNVEV (reference sequence). CDR3 sequence: CASSSIRGSEAFF. The CDR3 DNA follows: TGTGCCAGCAGTTCAATCAGGGGTTCTGAAGCTTTCTTT.

This clone was counted a few times. V usage is TRBV9 and J usage is TRBJ2-7; 9 bases line up with TRBD2. V was pared by 1 base and J by 3 bases, with 5 bases of the junction left unmatched. The CDR3 covers 15 residues. CDR1 SGDLS and CDR2 YYNGEE come from the germline V gene. The CDR3 DNA is TGTGCCAGCAGCGTAAAAGCGGGAGGTTTCTACGAGCAGTACTTC. Translated, it gives CASSVKAGGFYEQYF. Together with reference TRBV9 and TRBJ2-7, the CDR3 gives the full variable domain: DSGVTQTPKHLITATGQRVTLRCSPRSGDLSVYWYQQSLDQGLQFLIQYYNGEERAKGNILERFSAQQFPDLHSELNLSSLELGDSALYFCASSVKAGGFYEQYFGPGTRLTVT.

Only a few counts were recorded for this clone. This same CDR3 is encoded by further DNA sequences in the sample. The gene calls are TRBV27 and TRBJ1-1; no definite D call. Germline lookup yields CDR1 MNHEY and CDR2 SMNVEV (reference sequence). V dropped 1 base and J dropped 1 base, with 4 bases sitting between them. The CDR3 totals 13 residues. CDR3 nucleotides: TGTGCCAGCAGTTTATTGAAGAACACTGAAGCTTTCTTT. This gives the protein CASSLLKNTEAFF.

This clone has only one observation. The J gene is TRBJ2-1, the V gene TRBV7-2; D not certain. The germline V and J ends were trimmed by 6 bases and 0 bases, with 12 bases remaining between them. The germline CDR1 and CDR2 sequences are SGHTA and FQGNSA. CDR3 length equals 15 residues. CDR3 in DNA: TGTGCCAGCAGTTTCGACCCGAGCTCCTACAATGAGCAGTTCTTC. Residues: CASSFDPSSYNEQFF.

This clone has more than one count but fewer than ten. V and J are TRBV30 and TRBJ1-6; no reliable D call. The germline gives CDR1 GTSNPN, CDR2 SVGIG (reference sequence). CDR3 length: 14 residues. Between the trimmed V and J ends, which lost 0 bases and 9 bases, there was a span of 12 bases. The CDR3 bases are TGTGCCTGGAGTGTACTCGCCCAGCCTTCACCCCTCCACTTT. Protein sequence: CAWSVLAQPSPLHF.

Here the CDR3 DNA reads TGTGCCAGCAGTGAACAGGGATTCACTGAAGCTTTCTTT. It translates to CASSEQGFTEAFF. V and J are TRBV2 and TRBJ1-1; D is possibly TRBD1 (5 bases). The CDR3 runs 13 residues. V lost 2 bases to trimming and J lost 4 bases, with 8 bases between them. CDR1 SNHLY and CDR2 FYNNEI come from the germline V gene.

The sample holds a few counts of this clone. V gene TRBV27 combines with J gene TRBJ1-5; D gene ambiguous. The CDR3 runs to 14 residues. The V gene lost 5 bases and the J gene lost 2 bases, with 10 bases spanning the gap. Germline V gene sequence: CDR1 MNHEY, CDR2 SMNVEV (reference sequence). CDR3 residues: CASSEGLGNQPQHF. The CDR3 bases are TGTGCCAGCAGTGAAGGGTTGGGCAATCAGCCCCAGCATTTT.

The chain is built from TRBV19 and TRBJ1-3, with D uncertain. Trimming removed 1 base from V and 0 bases from J, with 10 bases in between. Per the germline V gene, CDR1 is LNHDA and CDR2 is SQIVND (reference sequence). The CDR3 has 16 amino acids. CDR3 amino acids: CASSIVLSISGNTIYF. CDR3 in DNA: TGTGCCAGTAGTATAGTCCTCAGCATCTCTGGAAACACCATATATTTT.

This clone was detected only a few times. The chain recombines TRBV7-9 with TRBJ2-7; 8 bases are shared with TRBD1. This CDR3 region has 14 residues. J gave up 6 bases and V 9 bases, and 13 bases lay outside the gene matches. Germline CDR1 is SEHNR and CDR2 is FQNEAQ (reference sequence). CDR3 residues: CASLRGQAPGEQYF. The CDR3 DNA follows: TGTGCCAGTCTGAGGGGACAGGCCCCTGGCGAGCAGTACTTC.

This rearrangement joins TRBV6-5 to TRBJ1-1; D call uncertain. Trimming shortened V by 6 bases and J by 1 base, and 6 bases separated the two germline ends. This CDR3 spans 12 amino acids. Looked up from germline, CDR1 is MNHEY and CDR2 is SVGAGI. The CDR3 spells CASSNANTEAFF. The CDR3 DNA reads as TGTGCCAGCAGCAATGCGAACACTGAAGCTTTCTTT.

This clone appeared a few times. The J gene is TRBJ2-1, the V gene TRBV5-1; no definite D call. The V gene lost 4 bases and the J gene lost 2 bases, with 16 bases spanning the gap. The CDR3 extends over 16 amino acids. In germline, CDR1 is SGHRS, CDR2 YFSETQ. The CDR3 loop reads CASSQAATQPYNEQFF. The CDR3 bases are TGCGCCAGCAGCCAGGCCGCGACGCAACCCTACAATGAGCAGTTCTTC.

This sequence joins TRBV15 and TRBJ2-2; the match to TRBD1 covers 7 bases. The V gene end was trimmed by 0 bases and the J gene end by 1 base; junction bases not matched to a gene: 5. Germline CDR1 LNHNV, CDR2 YYDKDF (reference sequence). The CDR3 has 17 amino acids. CDR3 amino acids: CATSRDLTGLNTGELFF. CDR3 in DNA: TGTGCCACCAGCAGAGATCTGACAGGGTTGAACACCGGGGAGCTGTTTTTT.

The gene calls are TRBV2 and TRBJ2-1, with 9 bases that match TRBD1. Per germline, CDR1 SNHLY and CDR2 FYNNEI. The junction had 1 base not matched to a gene; V was cut back by 3 bases and J by 1 base. This CDR3 comprises 15 residues. CDR3 region: CASSDDRGSYNEQFF. The CDR3 DNA reads TGTGCCAGCAGTGATGACAGGGGGTCCTACAATGAGCAGTTCTTC.

This clone was seen a handful of times. The J gene is TRBJ2-4, the V gene TRBV9; TRBD2 is a possible D gene (6 bases). Germline V gene sequence: CDR1 SGDLS, CDR2 YYNGEE. The V end was cut by 0 bases, the J end by 8 bases, with 15 bases between. The CDR3 totals 15 residues. The DNA for the CDR3 is TGTGCCAGCAGCGTAGCACCCCACGGCGGGGACATTCAGTACTTC. Translated: CASSVAPHGGDIQYF.

This clone was counted a few times. The J gene is TRBJ2-1, the V gene TRBV30, with 14 bases identical to TRBD2. CDR3 size: 18 residues. Germline V gives CDR1 GTSNPN, CDR2 SVGIG (reference sequence). With 6 bases clipped from V and 0 bases from J, the junction kept 10 bases outside the gene matches. The CDR3 loop is CACPTGTSGGSSYNEQFF. The DNA of the CDR3 is TGTGCCTGCCCCACCGGGACTAGCGGGGGTAGCTCCTACAATGAGCAGTTCTTC. Full variable domain (rest looked up from reference TRBV30 and TRBJ2-1): SQTIHQWPATLVQPVGSPLSLECTVEGTSNPNLYWYRQAAGRGLQLLFYSVGIGQISSEVPQNLSASRPQDRQFILSSKKLLLSDSGFYLCACPTGTSGGSSYNEQFFGPGTRLTVL.

This CDR3 is CASAERRADQPQHF. CDR3 nucleotides: TGTGCCAGCGCAGAGCGGCGGGCGGATCAGCCCCAGCATTTT. The chain employs TRBV18 and TRBJ1-5; D not certain. The CDR3 runs 14 residues. The germline V gene has CDR1 KGHSH and CDR2 LQKENI. Trimming took 8 bases from V and 5 from J, leaving 16 bases between them.

The chain recombines TRBV9 with TRBJ2-7; no reliable D call. This CDR3 has 14 amino acids. Looked up from germline, CDR1 is SGDLS and CDR2 is YYNGEE. Trimming removed 2 bases from V and 5 bases from J, with 14 bases in between. CDR3 sequence (DNA): TGTGCCAGCAGCGTCCGATACGGAGCCGACGAGCAGTACTTC. This encodes CASSVRYGADEQYF.

Points on this clone: The sample contains more than one DNA sequence encoding this CDR3. V usage is TRBV5-4 and J usage is TRBJ1-1; D uncertain. Germline V CDR1 and CDR2: SGHNT, YYREEE (reference sequence). The CDR3 covers 13 residues. Trimming took off 2 bases at V and 1 base at J, with 6 bases between the two ends. CDR3 region: CASSFGPNTEAFF. The CDR3 coding sequence is TGTGCCAGCAGCTTCGGTCCGAACACTGAAGCTTTCTTT.

This clone appeared a few times. The chain is built from TRBV20-1 and TRBJ2-1, with 9 bases lining up with TRBD1. In germline, CDR1 is DFQATT, CDR2 SNEGSKA (reference sequence). The CDR3 is 11 amino acids. V dropped 5 bases and J dropped 8; count of bases not matched to a gene: 1. CDR3 in DNA: TGCAGTGCTGGACAGGGGCATGAGCAGTTCTTC. It yields the protein CSAGQGHEQFF.

The chain uses TRBV27 and TRBJ2-3; 9 positions agree with TRBD1. J gave up 15 bases and V 0 bases, and 10 bases lay outside the gene matches. Germline values: CDR1 MNHEY, CDR2 SMNVEV (reference sequence). The CDR3 spans 14 residues. The CDR3 protein is CASSLSVGDRGFYF. CDR3 in DNA: TGTGCCAGCAGTTTATCCGTTGGAGACAGGGGGTTCTATTTT.

In its sample, this clone was seen a few times. The chain has TRBV5-4 and TRBJ1-2; 7 nucleotides align to TRBD1. The CDR3 is made up of 15 amino acids. Germline V gene lookup returns CDR1 SGHNT and CDR2 YYREEE (reference sequence). After removal of 2 bases from V and 0 bases from J, the junction contained 4 bases not matched to a gene. The DNA of the CDR3 is TGTGCCAGCAGCTTTTTCGGGACAGCTAACTATGGCTACACCTTC. It is translated as CASSFFGTANYGYTF. Complete variable domain (other parts from reference TRBV5-4 and TRBJ1-2): ETGVTQSPTHLIKTRGQQVTLRCSSQSGHNTVSWYQQALGQGPQFIFQYYREEENGRGNFPPRFSGLQFPNYSSELNVNALELDDSALYLCASSFFGTANYGYTFGSGTRLTVV.

This chain connects TRBV7-8 to TRBJ2-7; 7 nucleotides line up with TRBD1. The CDR3 has 14 residues. Germline V gene lookup returns CDR1 SGHVS and CDR2 FQNEAQ. V lost 8 bases to trimming and J lost 2 bases; unmatched junction nucleotides: 9. This CDR3 reads CASSSRQGTYEQYF. The CDR3 nucleotides read TGTGCCAGCTCGTCTCGACAGGGCACCTACGAGCAGTACTTC.

This clone was detected once. The chain uses TRBV5-1 and TRBJ2-2, with D perhaps TRBD1 or TRBD2 (5 bases each). This CDR3 contains 13 residues. With 4 bases removed from V and 6 bases from J, the gap between germline ends came to 10 bases. CDR1 is SGHRS and CDR2 is YFSETQ in the germline V gene. DNA of the CDR3: TGCGCCAGCAGCCTTGGGACCGCCGGGGAGCTGTTTTTT. It translates to CASSLGTAGELFF. Variable domain in full (rest from reference TRBV5-1 and TRBJ2-2): KAGVTQTPRYLIKTRGQQVTLSCSPISGHRSVSWYQQTPGQGLQFLFEYFSETQRNKGNFPGRFSGRQFSNSRSEMNVSTLELGDSALYLCASSLGTAGELFFGEGSRLTVL.